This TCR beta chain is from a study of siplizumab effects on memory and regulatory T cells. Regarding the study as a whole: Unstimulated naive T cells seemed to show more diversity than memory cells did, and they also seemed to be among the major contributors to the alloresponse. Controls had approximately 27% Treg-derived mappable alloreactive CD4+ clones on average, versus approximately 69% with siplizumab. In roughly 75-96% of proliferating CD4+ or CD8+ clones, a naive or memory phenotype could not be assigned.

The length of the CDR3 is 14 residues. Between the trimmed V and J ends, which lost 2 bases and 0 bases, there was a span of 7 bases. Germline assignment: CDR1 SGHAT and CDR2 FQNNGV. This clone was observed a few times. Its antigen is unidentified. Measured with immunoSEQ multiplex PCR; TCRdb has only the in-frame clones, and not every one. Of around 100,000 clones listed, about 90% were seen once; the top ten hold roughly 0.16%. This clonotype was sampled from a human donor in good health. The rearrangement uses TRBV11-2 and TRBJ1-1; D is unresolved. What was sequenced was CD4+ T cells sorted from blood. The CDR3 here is CASSLKTLNTEAFF. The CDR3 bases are TGTGCCAGCAGCTTAAAGACACTGAACACTGAAGCTTTCTTT.